The entry that follows covers one TCR beta chain sequence. Its antigen is unknown. Clinical symptoms, serum thyroxine, TRAb, thyroid ultrasound and orbital computed tomography established diagnosis. TCR beta CDR3 regions were amplified from RNA. The HTBI primer set drove a first-round RT-PCR of the TCR CDR3. TCRdb ran MiXCR on the multiplex PCR reads and lists one entry per CDR3 protein. The table lists about 700,000 distinct CDR3 sequences, around 13% of them singletons. V shed 0 bases and J shed 2 bases, with 7 bases lying between them. The CDR3 covers 14 residues. The V gene's germline CDR1 is ENHRY and CDR2 SYGVKD. These data come from a study of T cells in Graves' hyperthyroidism and ophthalmopathy. General study points: Median prediction lead before ophthalmopathy onset was 6.5 months with the model.

The source is a woman under 30 with Graves' hyperthyroidism. Sample: blood. The chain joins TRBV10-3 to TRBJ2-5, with D unresolved. CDR3 sequence (DNA): TGTGCCATCAGTGAGTCGTCCTTACAAGAGACCCAGTACTTC. Protein sequence: CAISESSLQETQYF.